This entry features one TCR beta chain sequence. This entry belongs to a study of blood T cell repertoires in COVID-19. Sequencing used immunoSEQ multiplex PCR; TCRdb keeps in-frame clones, though not all of them. The sample carries 270,000 or so clones, roughly 89% recorded once. Germline V lookup: CDR1 SGHRS, CDR2 YFSETQ. This CDR3 spans 15 amino acids. Trimming shortened V by 1 base and J by 1 base, and 11 bases separated the two germline ends. While infection was still active, Seattle patients were enrolled and then followed longitudinally. The sequence was obtained from an older woman with COVID-19, enrolled during active disease. Sequenced: peripheral blood. V gene TRBV5-1 combines with J gene TRBJ2-5; D is uncertain. The CDR3 here is CASSLTPTSQETQYF. CDR3 nucleotide sequence: TGCGCCAGCAGCTTGACGCCGACAAGCCAAGAGACCCAGTACTTC.